This T cell receptor beta chain stems from a study of blood T cells in healthy people across ages. Study observations and caveats: Lack of knowledge of donor CMV status possibly confounded expanded clonotype changes.

Each donor supplied roughly 10 milliliters of peripheral blood. Germline V gene lookup returns CDR1 SEHNR and CDR2 FQNEAQ (reference sequence). This CDR3 region has 15 residues. With 6 bases clipped from V and 6 bases from J, the junction kept 8 bases outside the gene matches. With a J-beta primer mix and a sample-barcoded 5' primer, a second PCR ran about 7 to 12 cycles. Each single sample gave us at least 2.5 million CDR3-containing paired-end reads. TCRdb re-derived calls from the 5' RACE reads in MiXCR, one entry per CDR3 protein. The sample records 450,000 to 700,000 distinct CDR3 sequences, 25% to 30% being singletons. This clonotype was detected only a few times. What it binds is unknown.

Material: blood. The V call is TRBV7-9, the J call TRBJ2-2, with TRBD1 identical over 9 bases. The sequence was collected from a woman in her sixties or seventies in good health. CDR3 sequence (DNA): TGTGCCAGCAGTCCCGGGACAGGGAGCCCCGGGGAGCTGTTTTTT. Amino acids: CASSPGTGSPGELFF.